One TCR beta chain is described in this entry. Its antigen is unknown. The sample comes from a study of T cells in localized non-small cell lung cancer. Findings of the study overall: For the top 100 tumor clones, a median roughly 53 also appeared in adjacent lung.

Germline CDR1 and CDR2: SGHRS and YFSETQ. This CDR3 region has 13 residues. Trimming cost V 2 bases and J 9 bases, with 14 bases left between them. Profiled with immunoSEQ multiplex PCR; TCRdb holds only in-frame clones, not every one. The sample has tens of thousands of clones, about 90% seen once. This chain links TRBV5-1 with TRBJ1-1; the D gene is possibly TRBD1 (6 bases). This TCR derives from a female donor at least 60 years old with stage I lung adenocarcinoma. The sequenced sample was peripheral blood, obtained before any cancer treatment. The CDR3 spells CASSFTNRAKAFF. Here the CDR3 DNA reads TGCGCCAGCAGCTTCACAAACAGGGCTAAAGCTTTCTTT.